The 26 T cell receptor beta chains listed next were all sequenced from one sample in a study of blood T cell repertoires in COVID-19. Libraries were prepared by immunoSEQ multiplex PCR; TCRdb keeps only in-frame clonotypes and omits some of them. This sample has just over 250,000 clones; about 86% occur once, and the top ten carry 4.1%. The material sequenced was PBMCs or T cells enriched from blood (not recorded which). The receptors were gathered from a young man with acute COVID-19.

A single count supports this clone. This chain links TRBV18 with TRBJ1-1; no firm D call. With 6 bases removed from V and 4 bases from J, the gap between germline ends came to 12 bases. Germline CDR1 and CDR2: KGHSH and LQKENI. This CDR3 has 13 amino acids. The CDR3 here is CASSRNEGTEAFF. The CDR3 DNA is TGTGCCAGCTCCCGAAATGAGGGCACTGAAGCTTTCTTT.

The V gene is TRBV5-4, the J gene TRBJ2-3, with TRBD2 identical over 13 bases. This CDR3 contains 16 residues. V shed 2 bases, J shed 5 bases, and the junction held 5 bases outside the gene matches. Per the germline V gene, CDR1 is SGHNT and CDR2 is YYREEE (reference sequence). CDR3 in DNA: TGTGCCAGCAGCTTTACGACTAGCGGGGGGATAGATACGCAGTATTTT. It codes for CASSFTTSGGIDTQYF. Complete variable domain (other parts from reference TRBV5-4 and TRBJ2-3): ETGVTQSPTHLIKTRGQQVTLRCSSQSGHNTVSWYQQALGQGPQFIFQYYREEENGRGNFPPRFSGLQFPNYSSELNVNALELDDSALYLCASSFTTSGGIDTQYFGPGTRLTVL.

The J gene is TRBJ1-2, the V gene TRBV24-1; D not certain. CDR3 length: 13 residues. The V gene's germline CDR1 is KGHDR and CDR2 SFDVKD. V lost 4 bases and J 7 bases, leaving 12 bases between the germline ends. CDR3 residues: CATSDGEIGGYTF. The CDR3 region has the DNA TGTGCCACCAGTGACGGGGAAATCGGTGGCTACACCTTC.

The rearrangement uses TRBV11-2 and TRBJ1-2; D remains ambiguous. Germline lookup yields CDR1 SGHAT and CDR2 FQNNGV. Trimming stripped 7 bases from V and 8 bases from J, with 14 bases between. The CDR3 loop spans 12 amino acids. CDR3 DNA: TGTGCCAGCACCATTTTTAGCGCGGGCTACACCTTC. Protein: CASTIFSAGYTF.

The chain links TRBV24-1 to TRBJ2-5, with D perhaps TRBD1 (6 bases). The V and J ends lost 4 bases and 1 base respectively, with 18 bases between them. The CDR3 totals 17 residues. CDR1 is KGHDR and CDR2 is SFDVKD in the germline V gene. The CDR3 is CATSDSESGQRQETQYF. CDR3 sequence (DNA): TGTGCCACCAGTGACAGTGAGAGCGGACAGCGCCAAGAGACCCAGTACTTC.

The rearrangement joins TRBV9 to TRBJ1-1; TRBD1 matches 7 bases. Unmatched junction bases numbered 2, after V lost 2 bases and J lost 7 bases. Germline CDR1 is SGDLS and CDR2 is YYNGEE. This CDR3 has 12 residues. CDR3 in amino acids: CASSVRQGEAFF. CDR3 nucleotide sequence: TGTGCCAGCAGCGTTCGACAGGGTGAAGCTTTCTTT.

V is TRBV19 and J is TRBJ1-1; D call uncertain. Trimming took 7 bases from V and 2 from J, leaving 5 bases between them. The CDR3 has 11 residues. Germline CDR1 is LNHDA and CDR2 is SQIVND (reference sequence). The CDR3: CASTLNTEAFF. In nucleotides, the CDR3 is TGTGCCAGTACCCTTAACACTGAAGCTTTCTTT.

Of note for this clone: An end of the junction differs from the germline gene, which may be a read error. This sequence joins TRBV5-4 and TRBJ2-3, with 7 bases identical to TRBD1. This CDR3 has 13 amino acids. Per the germline V gene, CDR1 is SGHNT and CDR2 is YYREEE (reference sequence). The CDR3, as DNA: TGTGCCAGCAGTCTGGGCAACACCGGGACAGAGAATTTT. Translated: CASSLGNTGTENF.

The chain carries TRBV5-4 and TRBJ1-1; D is ambiguous. The CDR3 contains 13 residues. The germline V and J ends were trimmed by 6 bases and 2 bases, with 11 bases remaining between them. Germline V CDR1 and CDR2: SGHNT, YYREEE (reference sequence). The CDR3 region has the DNA TGTGCCAGCATCCCCAATGGCAACACTGAAGCTTTCTTT. Translated: CASIPNGNTEAFF.

This CDR3 reads CASSSGTGREKLFF. Here the CDR3 DNA reads TGTGCCAGCAGCAGCGGGACAGGGCGCGAAAAACTGTTTTTT. V gene TRBV7-9 combines with J gene TRBJ1-4; TRBD1 matches 9 bases. V lost 5 bases, J lost 8 bases, and 6 bases stayed unmatched. The CDR3 runs 14 residues. CDR1 is SEHNR and CDR2 is FQNEAQ in the germline V gene (reference sequence).

The CDR3: CASTLGGWGPDTDTQYF. The CDR3 DNA is TGCGCCAGCACCCTTGGAGGGTGGGGTCCCGACACAGATACGCAGTATTTT. The chain uses TRBV5-1 and TRBJ2-3; a possible D gene is TRBD2 (6 bases). This CDR3 is 17 amino acids long. Germline V gene data show CDR1 as SGHRS and CDR2 as YFSETQ. The V end was cut by 6 bases, the J end by 2 bases, with 22 bases between. Full variable domain (missing parts from reference TRBV5-1 and TRBJ2-3): KAGVTQTPRYLIKTRGQQVTLSCSPISGHRSVSWYQQTPGQGLQFLFEYFSETQRNKGNFPGRFSGRQFSNSRSEMNVSTLELGDSALYLCASTLGGWGPDTDTQYFGPGTRLTVL.

This clone was seen more than once but under ten times. This chain uses TRBV5-4 with TRBJ1-5; D unclear. Trimming shortened V by 3 bases and J by 5 bases, and 15 bases separated the two germline ends. The CDR3 length is 15 residues. Germline CDR1 SGHNT, CDR2 YYREEE (reference sequence). The CDR3 region has the DNA TGTGCCAGCAGCTCCGGTGGCGGGATAGATCAGCCCCAGCATTTT. This sequence encodes CASSSGGGIDQPQHF. The whole variable domain, remainder taken from reference TRBV5-4 and TRBJ1-5, is ETGVTQSPTHLIKTRGQQVTLRCSSQSGHNTVSWYQQALGQGPQFIFQYYREEENGRGNFPPRFSGLQFPNYSSELNVNALELDDSALYLCASSSGGGIDQPQHFGDGTRLSIL.

The chain recombines TRBV28 with TRBJ2-3, with a weak D call TRBD1 (6 bases). CDR1 MDHEN and CDR2 SYDVKM come from the germline V gene. CDR3 length: 14 amino acids. Trimming took 5 bases from V and 2 from J, leaving 11 bases between them. In nucleotides, the CDR3 is TGTGCCAGCAGTGGGACACTCCTCACAGATACGCAGTATTTT. Translated: CASSGTLLTDTQYF.

This chain joins TRBV27 and TRBJ2-2; TRBD2 matches at 9 bases. CDR1 and CDR2 (germline): MNHEY, SMNVEV (reference sequence). This CDR3 spans 14 amino acids. V shed 8 bases and J 1 base; nucleotides not matched to a gene: 2. The DNA of the CDR3 is TGTGCCAGCCAAGCGGGAGGGAACACCGGGGAGCTGTTTTTT. Residues: CASQAGGNTGELFF.

The rearrangement uses TRBV13 and TRBJ1-3, with unresolved D. V was cut by 7 bases and J by 0 bases, with 16 bases left in between. The CDR3 is made up of 16 amino acids. The V gene's germline CDR1 is PRHDT and CDR2 FYEKMQ (reference sequence). CDR3 sequence (DNA): TGTGCCAGCACCGCGGGAGGGCGGAGCTCTGGAAACACCATATATTTT. This translates into CASTAGGRSSGNTIYF.

This sequence joins TRBV24-1 and TRBJ1-5, with D tentatively TRBD1 (6 bases). V dropped 0 bases and J dropped 0 bases, with 11 bases sitting between them. Germline V gene data show CDR1 as KGHDR and CDR2 as SFDVKD. The CDR3 length is 17 residues. The CDR3 nucleotides read TGTGCCACCAGTGATTTGGGGTCAGGGGATAGCAATCAGCCCCAGCATTTT. It codes for CATSDLGSGDSNQPQHF.

This clone occurred a few times. V and J are TRBV6-2 or TRBV6-3 and TRBJ2-7, with D tentatively TRBD2 (6 bases). With 5 bases removed from V and 4 bases from J, the gap between germline ends came to 15 bases. The CDR3 sequence is 14 residues long. Germline V gene data show CDR1 as MNHEY and CDR2 as SVGEGT. The DNA for the CDR3 is TGTGCCAGCAGTGATATTGCGGGACCTTACGAGCAGTACGTC. This sequence encodes CASSDIAGPYEQYV.

The chain combines TRBV11-3 with TRBJ1-5, with D uncertain. Trimming shortened V by 5 bases and J by 5 bases, and 7 bases separated the two germline ends. This CDR3 has 12 amino acids. In germline, CDR1 is SGHNT, CDR2 YENEEA. In DNA, the CDR3 is TGTGCCAGCAGCCGCCACTATCAGCCCCAGCATTTT. Protein sequence: CASSRHYQPQHF.

The rearrangement joins TRBV18 to TRBJ2-2, with unresolved D. The germline CDR1 and CDR2 sequences are KGHSH and LQKENI. V lost 3 bases to trimming and J lost 5 bases, with 10 bases between them. The CDR3 totals 14 residues. CDR3 coding DNA: TGTGCCAGCTCACCCGCGTTGAGGACCGGGGAGCTGTTTTTT. Translated: CASSPALRTGELFF.

V usage is TRBV5-1 and J usage is TRBJ1-2; the match to TRBD1 covers 9 bases. The CDR3 sequence is 14 residues long. J lost 3 bases, V lost 4 bases, and 4 bases had no gene match. The germline V gene has CDR1 SGHRS and CDR2 YFSETQ. CDR3 region: CASSQGQGYYGYTF. CDR3 bases: TGCGCCAGCAGCCAGGGACAGGGCTACTATGGCTACACCTTC.

The chain links TRBV3-1 (or the pseudogene TRBV3-2) to TRBJ1-2; 7 nucleotides agree with TRBD1. The germline V gene has CDR1 LGHDT and CDR2 YNNKEL (reference sequence). Germline trimming cut 5 bases from V and 6 bases from J; bases unmatched to any gene: 6. The CDR3 is 13 amino acids. CDR3 sequence reads: CASSVRDSNGYTF. CDR3 coding DNA: TGTGCCAGCAGCGTTAGGGACAGCAATGGCTACACCTTC.

The gene calls are TRBV6-4 and TRBJ1-2, with D perhaps matching TRBD1 (6 bases). The CDR3 totals 13 residues. Between the trimmed V and J ends, which lost 2 bases and 4 bases, there was a span of 8 bases. Germline CDR1 MRHNA, CDR2 SNTAGT. The CDR3 spells CASSDTGLYGYTF. The CDR3 DNA reads as TGTGCCAGCAGTGACACAGGGCTCTATGGCTACACCTTC.

This clone came up a few times. The chain employs TRBV24-1 and TRBJ1-2; TRBD1 aligns across 10 bases. Per germline, CDR1 KGHDR and CDR2 SFDVKD. The CDR3 extends over 14 amino acids. V lost 6 bases and J lost 2; bases outside the gene matches: 2. CDR3 loop: CATSRTGGNYGYTF. Written as DNA, the CDR3 is TGTGCCACCAGTAGGACAGGGGGGAACTATGGCTACACCTTC.

The rearrangement joins TRBV9 to TRBJ1-6, with 9 bases identical to TRBD1. The CDR3 runs to 14 residues. V lost 3 bases, J lost 8 bases, and 3 bases stayed unmatched. Germline CDR1 is SGDLS and CDR2 is YYNGEE. CDR3 region: CASSGGDRDSPLHF. The CDR3 bases are TGTGCCAGCAGCGGCGGGGACAGGGATTCACCCCTCCACTTT.

This clone was seen a single time. The V and J genes are TRBV5-1 and TRBJ1-4; 8 positions agree with TRBD1. This CDR3 contains 17 residues. Germline-derived CDR1 and CDR2 are SGHRS and YFSETQ. V trimming: 3 bases; J trimming: 10 bases; junction bases outside the gene matches: 17. CDR3 protein: CASSWRQGRGAEAKLFF. The CDR3 DNA reads as TGCGCCAGCAGCTGGAGACAGGGGAGGGGAGCGGAAGCAAAACTGTTTTTT.

The chain recombines TRBV4-1 with TRBJ1-4; 8 bases fit TRBD1. Per germline, CDR1 MGHRA and CDR2 YSYEKL. Unmatched junction bases numbered 8, after V lost 0 bases and J lost 2 bases. The length of the CDR3 is 18 residues. The CDR3 DNA reads as TGCGCCAGCAGCCAAGAGCCAGGGGGCGCTTGGACTAATGAAAAACTGTTTTTT. Amino acid sequence: CASSQEPGGAWTNEKLFF.